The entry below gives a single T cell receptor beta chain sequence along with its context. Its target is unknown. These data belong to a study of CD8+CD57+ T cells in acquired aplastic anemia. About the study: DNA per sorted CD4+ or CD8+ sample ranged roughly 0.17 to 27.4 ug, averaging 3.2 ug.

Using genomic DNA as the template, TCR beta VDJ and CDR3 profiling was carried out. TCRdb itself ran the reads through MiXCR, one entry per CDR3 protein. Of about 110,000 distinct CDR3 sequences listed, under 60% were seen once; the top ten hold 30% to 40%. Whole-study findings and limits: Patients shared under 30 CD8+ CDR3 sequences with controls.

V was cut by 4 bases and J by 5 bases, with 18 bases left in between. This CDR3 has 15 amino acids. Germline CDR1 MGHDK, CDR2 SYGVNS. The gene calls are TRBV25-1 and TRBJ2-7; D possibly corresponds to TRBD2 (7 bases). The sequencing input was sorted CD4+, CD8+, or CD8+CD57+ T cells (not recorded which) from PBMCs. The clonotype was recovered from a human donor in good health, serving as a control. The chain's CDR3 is CASSGGGQAVNEQYF. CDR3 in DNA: TGTGCCAGCAGTGGGGGGGGGCAGGCAGTGAACGAGCAGTACTTC.